The clone carrying this T cell receptor (beta chain) was counted a single time. Here immunoSEQ multiplex PCR was the method, and the copy in TCRdb shows in-frame clones only, minus some. The table includes about 440,000 clones, 90% detected once. Indicated treatment: around 19 received Ad26.COV2.S at low or high dose, single or two shots; about five received placebo; per-sample allocation not given. Sampling took place 63 days after the first vaccine or placebo injection. This CDR3 is 16 amino acids long. The J segment lost 1 base and the V segment lost 3 bases, leaving 9 bases of the junction unmatched. From germline, CDR1 is MGHRA and CDR2 YSYEKL. These data belong to a study of Ad26.COV2.S vaccination and SARS-CoV-2 variants.

The sequencing here drew on peripheral blood, taken in a trial of Ad26.COV2.S vaccine versus placebo. The clonotype originates from a person between 18 and 59 years old who received the Ad26.COV2.S COVID-19 vaccine or a placebo. The chain combines TRBV4-1 with TRBJ2-7, with TRBD2 identical over 7 bases. The CDR3 here is CASSQSAGAASYEQYF. The CDR3, as DNA: TGCGCCAGCAGCCAGAGCGCGGGAGCCGCTTCCTACGAGCAGTACTTC.